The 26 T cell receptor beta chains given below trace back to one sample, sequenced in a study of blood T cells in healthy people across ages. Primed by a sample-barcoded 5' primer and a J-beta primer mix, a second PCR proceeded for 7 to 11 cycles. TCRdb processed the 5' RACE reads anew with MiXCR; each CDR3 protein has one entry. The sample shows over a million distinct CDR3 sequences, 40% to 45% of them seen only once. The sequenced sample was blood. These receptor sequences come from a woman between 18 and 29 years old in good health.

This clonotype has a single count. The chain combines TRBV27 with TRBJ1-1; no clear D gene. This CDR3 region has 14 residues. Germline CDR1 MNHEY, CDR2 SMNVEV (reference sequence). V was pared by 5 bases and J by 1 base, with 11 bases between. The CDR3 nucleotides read TGTGCCAGCAGTCTAGAGACTCAGAACACTGAAGCTTTCTTT. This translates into CASSLETQNTEAFF.

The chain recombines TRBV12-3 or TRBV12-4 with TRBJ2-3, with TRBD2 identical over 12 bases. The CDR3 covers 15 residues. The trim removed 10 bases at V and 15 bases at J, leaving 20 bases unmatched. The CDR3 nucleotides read TGTGCCATCGACCAGACTAGCGGGAGAGGAGATACGGAATATTTT. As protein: CAIDQTSGRGDTEYF.

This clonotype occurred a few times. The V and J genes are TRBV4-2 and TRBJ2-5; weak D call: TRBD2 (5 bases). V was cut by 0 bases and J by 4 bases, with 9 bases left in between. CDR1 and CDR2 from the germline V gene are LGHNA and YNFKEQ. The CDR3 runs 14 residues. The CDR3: CASSQDLLGETQYF. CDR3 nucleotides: TGTGCCAGCAGCCAAGACCTACTAGGAGAGACCCAGTACTTC.

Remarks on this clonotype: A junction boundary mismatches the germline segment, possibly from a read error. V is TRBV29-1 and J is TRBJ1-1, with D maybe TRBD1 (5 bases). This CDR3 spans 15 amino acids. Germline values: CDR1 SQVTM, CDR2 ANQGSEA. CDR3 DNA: TGCAGCGTTGAAGGGGGGGTCAGGGTGAACACTGAGGCTTTCTTT. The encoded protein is CSVEGGVRVNTEAFF. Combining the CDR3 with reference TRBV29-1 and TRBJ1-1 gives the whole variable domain SAVISQKPSRDICQRGTSLTIQCQVDSQVTMMFWYRQQPGQSLTLIATANQGSEATYESGFVIDKFPISRPNLTFSTLTVSNMSPEDSSIYLCSVEGGVRVNTEAFFGQGTRLTVV.

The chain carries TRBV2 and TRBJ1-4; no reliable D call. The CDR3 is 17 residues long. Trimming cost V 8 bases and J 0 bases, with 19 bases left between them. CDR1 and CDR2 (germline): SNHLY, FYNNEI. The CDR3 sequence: CASHREGRGATNEKLFF. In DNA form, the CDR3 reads TGTGCCAGCCATCGGGAAGGAAGAGGAGCAACTAATGAAAAACTGTTTTTT. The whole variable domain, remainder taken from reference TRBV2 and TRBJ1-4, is EPEVTQTPSHQVTQMGQEVILRCVPISNHLYFYWYRQILGQKVEFLVSFYNNEISEKSEIFDDQFSVERPDGSNFTLKIRSTKLEDSAMYFCASHREGRGATNEKLFFGSGTQLSVL.

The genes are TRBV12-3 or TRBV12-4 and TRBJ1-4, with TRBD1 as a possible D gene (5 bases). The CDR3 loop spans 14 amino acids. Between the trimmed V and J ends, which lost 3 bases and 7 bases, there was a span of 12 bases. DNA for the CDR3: TGTGCCAGCAGTTTGGGGCAGAGTCGTGAAAAACTGTTTTTT. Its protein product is CASSLGQSREKLFF.

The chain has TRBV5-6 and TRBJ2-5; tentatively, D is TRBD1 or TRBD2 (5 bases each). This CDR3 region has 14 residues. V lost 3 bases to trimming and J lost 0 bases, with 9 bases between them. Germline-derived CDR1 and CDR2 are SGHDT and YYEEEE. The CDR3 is CASSSGTYQETQYF. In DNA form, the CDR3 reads TGTGCCAGCAGCTCCGGGACCTACCAAGAGACCCAGTACTTC.

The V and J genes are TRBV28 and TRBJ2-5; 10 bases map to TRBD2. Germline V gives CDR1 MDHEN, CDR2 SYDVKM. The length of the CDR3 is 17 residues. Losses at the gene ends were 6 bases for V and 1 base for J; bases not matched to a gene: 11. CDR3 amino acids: CASSLGRAGGSQETQYF. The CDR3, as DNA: TGTGCCAGCAGCTTGGGACGAGCGGGAGGGTCCCAAGAGACCCAGTACTTC.

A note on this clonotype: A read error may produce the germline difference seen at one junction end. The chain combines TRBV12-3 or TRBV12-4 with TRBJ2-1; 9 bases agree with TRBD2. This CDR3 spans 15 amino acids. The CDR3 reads CASTDSGSSHNEQFF. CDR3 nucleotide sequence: TGTGCCAGCACCGATAGCGGGAGCTCCCACAATGAGCAGTTCTTC.

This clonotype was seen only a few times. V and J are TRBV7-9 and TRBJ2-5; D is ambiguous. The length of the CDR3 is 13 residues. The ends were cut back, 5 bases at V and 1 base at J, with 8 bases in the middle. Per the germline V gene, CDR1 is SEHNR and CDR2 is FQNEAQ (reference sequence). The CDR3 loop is CASSHPAQETQYF. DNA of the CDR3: TGTGCCAGCAGCCACCCCGCCCAAGAGACCCAGTACTTC. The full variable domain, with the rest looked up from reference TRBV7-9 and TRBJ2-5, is DTGVSQNPRHKITKRGQNVTFRCDPISEHNRLYWYRQTLGQGPEFLTYFQNEAQLEKSRLLSDRFSAERPKGSFSTLEIQRTEQGDSAMYLCASSHPAQETQYFGPGTRLLVL.

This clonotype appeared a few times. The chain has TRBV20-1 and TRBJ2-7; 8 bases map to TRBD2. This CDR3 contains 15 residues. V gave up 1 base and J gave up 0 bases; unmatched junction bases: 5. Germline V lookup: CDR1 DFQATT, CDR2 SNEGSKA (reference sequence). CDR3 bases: TGCAGTGCTAGAGGCTCTGGGACTAGCTCCTACGAGCAGTACTTC. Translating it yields CSARGSGTSSYEQYF.

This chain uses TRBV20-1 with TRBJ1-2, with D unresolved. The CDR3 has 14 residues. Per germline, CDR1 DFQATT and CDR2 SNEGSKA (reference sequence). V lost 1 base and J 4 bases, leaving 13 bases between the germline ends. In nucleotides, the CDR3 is TGCAGTGCTAGAGCTCTCGGGGAGATCTATGGCTACACCTTC. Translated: CSARALGEIYGYTF.

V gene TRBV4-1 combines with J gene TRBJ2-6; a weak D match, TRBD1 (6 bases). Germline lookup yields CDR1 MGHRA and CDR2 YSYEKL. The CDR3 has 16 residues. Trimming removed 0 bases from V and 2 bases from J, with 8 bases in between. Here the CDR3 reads CASSQDSGAGANVLTF. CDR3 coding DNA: TGCGCCAGCAGCCAAGACTCAGGGGCTGGGGCCAACGTCCTGACTTTC.

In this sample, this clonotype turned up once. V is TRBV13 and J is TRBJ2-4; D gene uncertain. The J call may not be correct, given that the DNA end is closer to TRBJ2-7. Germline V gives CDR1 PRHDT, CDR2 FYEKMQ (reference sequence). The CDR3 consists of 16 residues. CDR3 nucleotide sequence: TGTGCCAGCAGCTCCCGACAAAGGGTCTCAAGGTACGAGCAGTACTTC. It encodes CASSSRQRVSRYEQYF.

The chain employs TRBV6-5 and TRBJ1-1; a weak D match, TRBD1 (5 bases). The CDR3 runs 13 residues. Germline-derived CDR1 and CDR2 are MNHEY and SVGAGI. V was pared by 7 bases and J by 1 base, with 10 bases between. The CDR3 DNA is TGTGCCAGCACTAGGGGTTGGAACACTGAAGCTTTCTTT. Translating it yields CASTRGWNTEAFF.

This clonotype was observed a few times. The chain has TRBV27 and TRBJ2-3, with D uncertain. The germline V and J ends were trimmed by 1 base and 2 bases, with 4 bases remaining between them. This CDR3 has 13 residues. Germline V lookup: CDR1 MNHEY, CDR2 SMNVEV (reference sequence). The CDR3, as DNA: TGTGCCAGCAGTTTATATTTCACAGATACGCAGTATTTT. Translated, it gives CASSLYFTDTQYF.

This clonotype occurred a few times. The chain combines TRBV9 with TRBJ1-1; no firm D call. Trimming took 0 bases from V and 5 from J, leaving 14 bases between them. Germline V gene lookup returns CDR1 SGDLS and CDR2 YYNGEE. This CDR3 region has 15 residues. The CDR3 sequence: CASSVEWGDGTEAFF. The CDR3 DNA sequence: TGTGCCAGCAGCGTAGAATGGGGAGACGGGACTGAAGCTTTCTTT.

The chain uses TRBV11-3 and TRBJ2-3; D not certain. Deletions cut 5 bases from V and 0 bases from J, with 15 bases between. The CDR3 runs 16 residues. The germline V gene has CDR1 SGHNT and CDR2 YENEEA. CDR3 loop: CASSTQTGTSTDTQYF. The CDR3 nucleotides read TGTGCCAGCAGCACCCAGACCGGAACTAGCACAGATACGCAGTATTTT.

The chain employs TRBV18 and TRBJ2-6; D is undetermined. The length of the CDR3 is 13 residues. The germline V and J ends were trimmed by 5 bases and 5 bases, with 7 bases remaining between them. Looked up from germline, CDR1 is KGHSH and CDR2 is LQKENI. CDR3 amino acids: CASSEDRANVLTF. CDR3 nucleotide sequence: TGTGCCAGCTCAGAGGATAGGGCCAACGTCCTGACTTTC.

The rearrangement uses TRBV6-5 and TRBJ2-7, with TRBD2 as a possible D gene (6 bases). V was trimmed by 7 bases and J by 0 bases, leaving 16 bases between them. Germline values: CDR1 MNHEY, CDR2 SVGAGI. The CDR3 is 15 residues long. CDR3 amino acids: CASTGSGTYSYEQYF. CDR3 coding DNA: TGTGCCAGCACCGGTAGCGGAACATACTCCTACGAGCAGTACTTC.

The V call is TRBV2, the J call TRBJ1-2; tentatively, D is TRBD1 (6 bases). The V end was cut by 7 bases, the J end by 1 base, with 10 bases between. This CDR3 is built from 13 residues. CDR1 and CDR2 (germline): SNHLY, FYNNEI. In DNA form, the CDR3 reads TGTGCCAGCATCAGGGGCTTTAACTATGGCTACACCTTC. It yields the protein CASIRGFNYGYTF.

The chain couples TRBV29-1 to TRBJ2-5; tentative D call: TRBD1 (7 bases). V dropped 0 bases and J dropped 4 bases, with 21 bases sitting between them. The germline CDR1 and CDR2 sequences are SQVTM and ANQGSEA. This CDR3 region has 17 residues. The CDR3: CSVEEGLGSGGGETQYF. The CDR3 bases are TGCAGCGTTGAAGAGGGCTTAGGATCAGGGGGAGGAGAGACCCAGTACTTC.

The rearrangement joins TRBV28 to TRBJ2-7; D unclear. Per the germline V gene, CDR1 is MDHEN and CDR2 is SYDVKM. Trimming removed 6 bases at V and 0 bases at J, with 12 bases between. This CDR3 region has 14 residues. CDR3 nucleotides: TGTGCCAGCAGGACTCAGGAGATCTCCTACGAGCAGTACTTC. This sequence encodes CASRTQEISYEQYF. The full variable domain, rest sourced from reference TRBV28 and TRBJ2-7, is DVKVTQSSRYLVKRTGEKVFLECVQDMDHENMFWYRQDPGLGLRLIYFSYDVKMKEKGDIPEGYSVSREKKERFSLILESASTNQTSMYLCASRTQEISYEQYFGPGTRLTVT.

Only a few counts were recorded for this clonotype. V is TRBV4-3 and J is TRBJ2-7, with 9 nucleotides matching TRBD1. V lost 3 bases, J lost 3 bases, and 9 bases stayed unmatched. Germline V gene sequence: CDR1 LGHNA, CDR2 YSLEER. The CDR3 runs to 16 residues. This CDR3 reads CASSHGLGQGNYEQYF. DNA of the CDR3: TGCGCCAGCAGCCACGGACTAGGACAGGGGAACTACGAGCAGTACTTC.

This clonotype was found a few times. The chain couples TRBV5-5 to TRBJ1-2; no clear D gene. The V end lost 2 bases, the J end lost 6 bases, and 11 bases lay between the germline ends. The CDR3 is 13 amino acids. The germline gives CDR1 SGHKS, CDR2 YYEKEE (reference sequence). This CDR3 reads CASSFRTFDGYTF. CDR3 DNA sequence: TGTGCCAGCAGCTTCCGGACTTTCGATGGCTACACCTTC.

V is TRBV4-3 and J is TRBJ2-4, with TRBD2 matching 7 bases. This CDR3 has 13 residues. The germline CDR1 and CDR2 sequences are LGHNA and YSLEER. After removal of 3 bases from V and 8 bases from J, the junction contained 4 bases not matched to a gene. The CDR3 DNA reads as TGCGCCAGCAGCCAGACTAGCTTGGACATTCAGTACTTC. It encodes CASSQTSLDIQYF.